This T cell receptor beta chain is drawn from a study of beta chain features in type 1 diabetes. Across the whole study: Analysis included roughly 100 million sorted cells drawn from all samples. Whole-study results and caveats: Using cDNA template may skew counts toward highly expressing activated cells. Comparison showed that naive, central memory and Treg TCRB repertoires appeared more similar among patients than among healthy donors. Junctions at VDJ sites from type 1 diabetes patients had fewer insertions and more deletions. TCRB CDR3 length was moderately but significantly reduced in all four CD4+ subsets of Type 1 diabetes patients.

Between the trimmed V and J ends, which lost 4 bases and 7 bases, there was a span of 12 bases. This CDR3 contains 13 residues. Germline CDR1 SGDLS, CDR2 YYNGEE. As for this clone: Its antigen is still unknown.

The study reverse transcribed the entire isolated RNA, so it sequenced expressed TCRB transcripts. Some clones are missing from TCRdb's copy, which holds only in-frame ones; the method was immunoSEQ multiplex PCR. The sample has 130,000 or so clones; roughly 15% are singletons. V usage is TRBV9 and J usage is TRBJ2-1; D might be TRBD2 (5 bases). The receptor's source is a man aged 25 to 40 with type 1 diabetes. The specimen was central memory CD4+ T cells from blood. CDR3 coding DNA: TGTGCCAGCAGCTTTGACTATGGGAATGAGCAGTTCTTC. This gives the protein CASSFDYGNEQFF. Complete variable domain (other parts from reference TRBV9 and TRBJ2-1): DSGVTQTPKHLITATGQRVTLRCSPRSGDLSVYWYQQSLDQGLQFLIQYYNGEERAKGNILERFSAQQFPDLHSELNLSSLELGDSALYFCASSFDYGNEQFFGPGTRLTVL.